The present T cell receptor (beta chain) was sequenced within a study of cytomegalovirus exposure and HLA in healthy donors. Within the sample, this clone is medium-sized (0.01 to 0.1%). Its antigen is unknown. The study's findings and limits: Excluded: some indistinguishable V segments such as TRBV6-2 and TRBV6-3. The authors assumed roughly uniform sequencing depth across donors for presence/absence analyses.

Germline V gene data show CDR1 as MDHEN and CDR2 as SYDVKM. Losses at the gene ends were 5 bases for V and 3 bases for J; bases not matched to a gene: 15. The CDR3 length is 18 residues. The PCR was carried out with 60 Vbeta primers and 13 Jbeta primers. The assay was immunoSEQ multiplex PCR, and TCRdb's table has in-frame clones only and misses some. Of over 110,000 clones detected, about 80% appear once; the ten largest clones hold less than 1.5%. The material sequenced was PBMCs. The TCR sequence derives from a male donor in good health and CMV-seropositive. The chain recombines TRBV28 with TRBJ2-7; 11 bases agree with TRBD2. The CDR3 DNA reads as TGTGCCAGCAGTGCTCCCAAGACCGGGACTAGCGGCTTCTACGAGCAGTACTTC. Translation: CASSAPKTGTSGFYEQYF.